The clone carrying this T cell receptor beta chain has just a few counts. Its antigen is unknown. The data belong to a study of beta chain features in type 1 diabetes. Study details: Similarity in age, gender and cell yields was seen between patients and healthy donors.

The length of the CDR3 is 10 residues. The V gene lost 6 bases and the J gene lost 5 bases, with 4 bases spanning the gap. CDR1 and CDR2 from the germline V gene are DFQATT and SNEGSKA (reference sequence). Of the isolated RNA, all was reverse transcribed, and so the sequenced material was expressed TCRB transcripts. Profiled with immunoSEQ multiplex PCR; TCRdb holds only in-frame clones, not every one. The table includes under 200,000 clones, 10% detected once. Study results and limitations: Shorter TCRB CDR3s, moderately but significantly so, marked every one of the four CD4+ subsets in Type 1 diabetes patients. HLA influence on TCRB rearrangement stayed unresolved here. Patients' naive, central memory and regulatory TCRB repertoires appeared more alike than those of healthy donors.

The sequenced material came from central memory CD4+ T cells from blood. The source is a man in his thirties or forties with type 1 diabetes. The rearrangement joins TRBV20-1 to TRBJ1-4; D unresolved. CDR3 amino acids: CSALNEKLFF. The CDR3 DNA reads as TGCAGTGCGTTAAATGAAAAACTGTTTTTT.